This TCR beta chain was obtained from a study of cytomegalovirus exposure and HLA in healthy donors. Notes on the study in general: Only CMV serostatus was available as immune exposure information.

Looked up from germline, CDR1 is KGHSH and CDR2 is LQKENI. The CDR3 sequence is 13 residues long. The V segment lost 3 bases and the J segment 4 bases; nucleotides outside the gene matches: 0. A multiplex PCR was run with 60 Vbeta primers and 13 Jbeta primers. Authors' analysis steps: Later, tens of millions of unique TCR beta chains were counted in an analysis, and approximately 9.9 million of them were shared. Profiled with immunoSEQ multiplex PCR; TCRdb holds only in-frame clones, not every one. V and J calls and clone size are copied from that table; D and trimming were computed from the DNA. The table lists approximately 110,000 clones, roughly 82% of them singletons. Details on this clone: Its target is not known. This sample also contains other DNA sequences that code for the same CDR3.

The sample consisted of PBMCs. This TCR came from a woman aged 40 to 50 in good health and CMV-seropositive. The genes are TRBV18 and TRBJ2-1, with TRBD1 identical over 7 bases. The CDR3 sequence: CASSPGQYNEQFF. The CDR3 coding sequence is TGTGCCAGCTCACCGGGACAGTACAATGAGCAGTTCTTC.